This TCR beta chain was identified in a study of T cells in Graves' hyperthyroidism and ophthalmopathy. General study results and limits: Prediction of ophthalmopathy progression came a median approximately 6.6 months pre-onset.

There are many counts of this clonotype. Its antigen is not known. Reasons for excluding patients were uncontrolled infection, other autoimmune disease, pregnancy or lactation. Amplification yielded TCR beta CDR3 regions, with RNA transcripts as the source. A set of HTBI primers served as the primers for a first-round RT-PCR of the TCR CDR3. TCRdb used MiXCR to reprocess the multiplex PCR reads, holding one entry per CDR3 protein. Of fewer than 450,000 distinct CDR3 sequences listed, 17% were seen once; the top ten hold 34%. The sequenced material came from blood. This TCR was sampled from a woman aged 30 to 39 with Graves' hyperthyroidism that later progressed to Graves' ophthalmopathy.

The CDR3 sequence is CASSDRVSYEQYF. DNA of the CDR3: TGTGCCAGCAGTGACAGAGTCTCCTACGAGCAGTACTTC. The chain combines TRBV2 with TRBJ2-7; D remains ambiguous. V dropped 3 bases and J dropped 0 bases, with 6 bases sitting between them. CDR1 and CDR2 (germline): SNHLY, FYNNEI. The CDR3 sequence is 13 residues long. Full variable domain (remainder filled in from reference TRBV2 and TRBJ2-7): EPEVTQTPSHQVTQMGQEVILRCVPISNHLYFYWYRQILGQKVEFLVSFYNNEISEKSEIFDDQFSVERPDGSNFTLKIRSTKLEDSAMYFCASSDRVSYEQYFGPGTRLTVT.